The 26 T cell receptor beta chains presented below share a single source sample, sequenced in a study of beta chain features in type 1 diabetes. cDNA synthesis used the whole RNA isolate, giving expressed TCRB sequences. The repertoire was sequenced with immunoSEQ multiplex PCR; TCRdb's copy has only in-frame clones and lacks some. This table holds around 450,000 clones, more than 9.5% found once. The sequencing input was naive CD4+ T cells from blood. The source of these receptors is a woman aged 18-30 years in good health.

Remarks on this clone: At one end, the junction sequence differs from germline, possibly due to a read error. The J gene is TRBJ1-1, the V gene TRBV13; weak D call: TRBD1 (6 bases). This CDR3 contains 16 residues. CDR1 and CDR2 (germline): PRHDT, FYEKMQ (reference sequence). CDR3 amino acids: CASRYGQTGRGTEAFF. CDR3 coding DNA: TGCGCCAGCAGGTACGGACAGACTGGCAGGGGCACTGAAGCTTTCTTT.

This clone has a handful of counts. This chain connects TRBV7-6 to TRBJ2-7, with D possibly being TRBD1 or TRBD2 (5 bases each). Germline CDR1 is SGHVS and CDR2 is FNYEAQ. This CDR3 contains 14 residues. V lost 3 bases and J lost 0, with 9 bases in between. CDR3 in DNA: TGTGCCAGCAGCTTGGGGGATCTCTCCTACGAGCAGTACTTC. This gives the protein CASSLGDLSYEQYF.

This clone was seen only a few times. The rearrangement uses TRBV7-2 and TRBJ2-7, with 8 bases fitting TRBD1. J gave up 6 bases and V 5 bases, and 9 bases lay outside the gene matches. CDR1 and CDR2 from the germline V gene are SGHTA and FQGNSA. This CDR3 spans 14 amino acids. As DNA, the CDR3 is TGTGCCAGCAGCCCCGGACAGGGAATCTCCGAGCAGTACTTC. This gives the protein CASSPGQGISEQYF.

A remark on this clone: The same CDR3 arises from other DNA sequences in this sample as well. V gene TRBV28 combines with J gene TRBJ1-6; the match to TRBD1 covers 9 bases. The V and J ends lost 5 bases and 7 bases, in that order; junction bases with no gene match: 6. Germline V CDR1 and CDR2: MDHEN, SYDVKM. The CDR3 length is 15 residues. CDR3 region: CASSAPGTGNSPLHF. CDR3 DNA sequence: TGTGCCAGCAGTGCACCCGGGACAGGGAATTCACCCCTCCACTTT. The variable domain in full, with the rest retrieved from reference TRBV28 and TRBJ1-6, is DVKVTQSSRYLVKRTGEKVFLECVQDMDHENMFWYRQDPGLGLRLIYFSYDVKMKEKGDIPEGYSVSREKKERFSLILESASTNQTSMYLCASSAPGTGNSPLHFGNGTRLTVT.

This sequence joins TRBV18 and TRBJ1-1; D gene unclear. V shed 2 bases and J shed 4 bases, with 8 bases lying between them. This CDR3 is built from 13 residues. The germline gives CDR1 KGHSH, CDR2 LQKENI. Here the CDR3 reads CASSPGVGTEAFF. The CDR3 DNA reads as TGTGCCAGCTCACCAGGGGTGGGCACTGAAGCTTTCTTT.

CDR3 coding DNA: TGTGCCAGCAGTTTACAGCGGGGGGGCACAGATACGCAGTATTTT. Amino acids: CASSLQRGGTDTQYF. The chain recombines TRBV6-5 with TRBJ2-3; 9 bases are shared with TRBD2. Trimming cost V 4 bases and J 1 base; bases outside gene matches: 3. The CDR3 has 15 amino acids. The germline V gene encodes CDR1 MNHEY and CDR2 SVGAGI.

The chain joins TRBV7-2 to TRBJ1-5; D is uncertain. The ends were cut back, 1 base at V and 0 bases at J, with 7 bases in the middle. The CDR3 is 15 amino acids. Germline loops: CDR1 SGHTA, CDR2 FQGNSA. This CDR3 is CASSLVGDSNQPQHF. The DNA for the CDR3 is TGTGCCAGCAGCTTAGTAGGTGATAGCAATCAGCCCCAGCATTTT.

Remarks on this clone: The junction departs from germline at one end; a sequencing error may be responsible. J is TRBJ2-3 and V is TRBV7-3; possibly TRBD1 or TRBD2 for D (5 bases each). The germline CDR1 and CDR2 sequences are SGHTA and FQGTGA. The CDR3 has 15 amino acids. CDR3 sequence (DNA): TGTGCCAGCAGCTCCCCTCAGAGGGGCACTGATACGCAGTATTTT. Protein sequence: CASSSPQRGTDTQYF.

Only a few counts were recorded for this clone. V gene TRBV7-9 combines with J gene TRBJ2-1, with D unclear. Per germline, CDR1 SEHNR and CDR2 FQNEAQ (reference sequence). V lost 5 bases and J lost 9, with 8 bases in between. The CDR3 is 11 amino acids. The CDR3 sequence: CASSLMSEQFF. DNA for the CDR3: TGTGCCAGCAGCCTAATGAGTGAGCAGTTCTTC.

This clone was seen only a few times. This chain uses TRBV7-2 with TRBJ2-3; unclear D gene. The CDR3 extends over 14 amino acids. V lost 3 bases, J lost 0 bases, and 7 bases lay in between. CDR1 and CDR2 (germline): SGHTA, FQGNSA. In DNA form, the CDR3 reads TGTGCCAGCAGCTTTTACGTGAGCACAGATACGCAGTATTTT. This encodes CASSFYVSTDTQYF.

The chain has TRBV7-2 and TRBJ1-1; D unresolved. Germline V lookup: CDR1 SGHTA, CDR2 FQGNSA. V lost 1 base and J 11 bases, leaving 17 bases between the germline ends. CDR3 length: 14 amino acids. Here the CDR3 reads CASSLDTVRGAAFF. The CDR3 DNA sequence: TGTGCCAGCAGCTTAGATACAGTCCGAGGAGCGGCTTTCTTT.

The chain carries TRBV7-9 and TRBJ2-6; 9 bases fit TRBD1. J was trimmed by 3 bases and V by 1 base; bases with no gene match: 10. This CDR3 spans 19 amino acids. Looked up from germline, CDR1 is SEHNR and CDR2 is FQNEAQ (reference sequence). The CDR3 region has the DNA TGTGCCAGCAGCTTAGGCCCGGGACAGGGTCATTATGGGGCCAACGTCCTGACTTTC. Its translation is CASSLGPGQGHYGANVLTF. Full variable domain (missing parts from reference TRBV7-9 and TRBJ2-6): DTGVSQNPRHKITKRGQNVTFRCDPISEHNRLYWYRQTLGQGPEFLTYFQNEAQLEKSRLLSDRFSAERPKGSFSTLEIQRTEQGDSAMYLCASSLGPGQGHYGANVLTFGAGSRLTVL.

This sequence joins TRBV27 and TRBJ2-1; D is unresolved. CDR1 is MNHEY, CDR2 SMNVEV, per germline (reference sequence). Trimming took off 5 bases at V and 8 bases at J, with 13 bases between the two ends. The length of the CDR3 is 13 residues. The CDR3 region has the DNA TGTGCCAGCAGTCAGAAGCAAGACCATGAGCAGTTCTTC. Encoded protein: CASSQKQDHEQFF.

This clone turned up a few times. This same CDR3 is encoded by further DNA sequences in the sample. The chain employs TRBV15 and TRBJ2-5, with D unresolved. V dropped 1 base and J dropped 1 base, with 7 bases sitting between them. The CDR3 is 14 amino acids. Germline assignment: CDR1 LNHNV and CDR2 YYDKDF (reference sequence). The CDR3 reads CATSRVGGQETQYF. CDR3 sequence (DNA): TGTGCCACCAGCAGAGTGGGCGGCCAAGAGACCCAGTACTTC.

The rearrangement uses TRBV19 and TRBJ2-3; D is possibly TRBD1 or TRBD2 (5 bases each). CDR3 length: 15 amino acids. Germline CDR1 and CDR2: LNHDA and SQIVND (reference sequence). V gave up 5 bases and J gave up 4 bases, with 16 bases separating them. The CDR3 region is CASSRQSGLADTQYF. The CDR3 DNA reads as TGTGCCAGTAGTCGGCAGTCGGGGCTAGCAGATACGCAGTATTTT.

Only a few counts were recorded for this clone. This sequence joins TRBV2 and TRBJ2-3, with 7 bases fitting TRBD1. Germline V CDR1 and CDR2: SNHLY, FYNNEI. J lost 3 bases, V lost 6 bases, and 0 bases had no gene match. This CDR3 region has 12 residues. The CDR3 loop reads CASRTGTDTQYF. The CDR3 DNA sequence: TGTGCCAGCAGGACAGGGACAGATACGCAGTATTTT.

This clone came up a few times. The chain is built from TRBV29-1 and TRBJ2-7; D remains unclear. CDR3 length equals 14 residues. With 5 bases removed from V and 0 bases from J, the gap between germline ends came to 14 bases. Looked up from germline, CDR1 is SQVTM and CDR2 is ANQGSEA. The CDR3 here is CSVSPETPSYEQYV. The CDR3 DNA reads TGCAGCGTTTCGCCGGAGACACCCTCCTACGAGCAGTACGTC.

The gene calls are TRBV20-1 and TRBJ1-4; D is uncertain. CDR3 length: 11 amino acids. Germline V CDR1 and CDR2: DFQATT, SNEGSKA (reference sequence). Trimming removed 1 base at V and 8 bases at J, with 5 bases between. CDR3 sequence reads: CSARVSEKLFF. CDR3 bases: TGCAGTGCTAGAGTTTCGGAAAAACTGTTTTTT.

This clone has a handful of counts. This chain joins TRBV7-2 and TRBJ2-7; possibly TRBD1 for D (5 bases). V dropped 3 bases and J dropped 2 bases, with 14 bases sitting between them. Germline lookup yields CDR1 SGHTA and CDR2 FQGNSA. The CDR3 contains 15 residues. In nucleotides, the CDR3 is TGTGCCAGCAGCTTTCAGGGCCACCAAACCTACGAGCAGTACTTC. Protein product: CASSFQGHQTYEQYF.

In its sample, this clone was seen a few times. V gene TRBV27 combines with J gene TRBJ1-6; no reliable D call. Germline lookup yields CDR1 MNHEY and CDR2 SMNVEV (reference sequence). Trimming took 8 bases from V and 4 from J, leaving 12 bases between them. The length of the CDR3 is 14 residues. CDR3 bases: TGTGCCAGCGGGTGGACTTCATATAATTCACCCCTCCACTTT. Its protein product is CASGWTSYNSPLHF.

J is TRBJ2-3 and V is TRBV4-1, with 9 positions matching TRBD2. Germline V gene sequence: CDR1 MGHRA, CDR2 YSYEKL. The junction had 5 bases not matched to a gene; V was cut back by 4 bases and J by 0 bases. The CDR3 has 16 amino acids. Here the CDR3 reads CASSRSGGRSTDTQYF. CDR3 sequence (DNA): TGCGCCAGCAGCCGTAGCGGGGGCCGTAGCACAGATACGCAGTATTTT.

This clone was detected only a few times. The chain combines TRBV11-1 with TRBJ2-5; 8 bases map to TRBD1. The trim removed 5 bases at V and 5 bases at J, leaving 7 bases unmatched. CDR3 length: 14 amino acids. CDR1 is SGHAT and CDR2 is FQDESV in the germline V gene (reference sequence). The CDR3 DNA sequence: TGTGCCAGCAGCCGAGGACAGGGAGCGGAGACCCAGTACTTC. This sequence encodes CASSRGQGAETQYF.

The chain employs TRBV11-2 and TRBJ2-7; the D is unclear. The CDR3 contains 13 residues. Trimming removed 8 bases at V and 3 bases at J, with 14 bases between. Germline CDR1 and CDR2: SGHAT and FQNNGV. CDR3 coding DNA: TGTGCCAGCTCCTCAACCCAGAGCTACGAGCAGTACTTC. Translating it yields CASSSTQSYEQYF. Supplemented by reference TRBV11-2 and TRBJ2-7, the full variable domain reads EAGVAQSPRYKIIEKRQSVAFWCNPISGHATLYWYQQILGQGPKLLIQFQNNGVVDDSQLPKDRFSAERLKGVDSTLKIQPAKLEDSAVYLCASSSTQSYEQYFGPGTRLTVT.

This clone has at least ten counts. The rearrangement uses TRBV9 and TRBJ2-3, with no clear D. Trimming removed 3 bases at V and 6 bases at J, with 8 bases between. The CDR3 extends over 12 amino acids. CDR1 is SGDLS and CDR2 is YYNGEE in the germline V gene. The CDR3 sequence is CASSGGRDTQYF. DNA of the CDR3: TGTGCCAGCAGCGGAGGCCGGGATACGCAGTATTTT. The complete variable domain, with remaining parts taken from reference TRBV9 and TRBJ2-3, reads DSGVTQTPKHLITATGQRVTLRCSPRSGDLSVYWYQQSLDQGLQFLIQYYNGEERAKGNILERFSAQQFPDLHSELNLSSLELGDSALYFCASSGGRDTQYFGPGTRLTVL.

This clone appeared a few times. The gene calls are TRBV2 and TRBJ2-5, with 9 positions matching TRBD1. Trimming took 1 base from V and 5 from J; bases not matched to a gene: 5. The V gene's germline CDR1 is SNHLY and CDR2 FYNNEI. This CDR3 is built from 15 residues. Here the CDR3 DNA reads TGTGCCAGCAGTGAAGACAGGGGGCGCCGGGAGACCCAGTACTTC. Its protein is CASSEDRGRRETQYF.

The V and J genes are TRBV6-1 and TRBJ1-1; 8 bases agree with TRBD1. The CDR3 has 14 residues. In germline, CDR1 is MNHNS, CDR2 SASEGT. The V gene end was trimmed by 6 bases and the J gene end by 5 bases; junction bases not matched to a gene: 8. The CDR3 is CASRRDRGKTEAFF. The CDR3 coding sequence is TGTGCCAGCAGACGAGACAGGGGAAAGACTGAAGCTTTCTTT.